The entry below describes one T cell receptor (beta chain). These data come from a study of blood T cell repertoires in COVID-19. Study at large: Samples came from the United States, Italy and Spain, spanning acute and convalescent COVID-19. Sources were T cells, B-cell-depleted T cells, or PBMCs; the material itself was cDNA or gDNA.

In the original analysis: Amplification with reference gene primers provided the estimates of nucleated cell counts. TCRdb's table, derived via immunoSEQ multiplex PCR, lists solely in-frame clones and lacks some. The D gene and trimming were derived from the DNA, and the V and J assignments and clone size from that table. The sample has 150,000 to 200,000 clones; around four fifths are singletons. The sample was peripheral blood. This receptor was taken from an older woman with acute or convalescent COVID-19.

The CDR3 region is CASSSLESGTEAFF. The DNA of the CDR3 is TGTGCCAGCAGTTCCCTTGAGTCGGGGACTGAAGCTTTCTTT. This rearrangement joins TRBV6-5 to TRBJ1-1; D not resolved. The germline V and J ends were trimmed by 4 bases and 5 bases, with 14 bases remaining between them. CDR1 MNHEY and CDR2 SVGAGI come from the germline V gene. The CDR3 is made up of 14 amino acids.